The clone carrying this T cell receptor beta chain has ten or more counts. Its antigen is still unknown. This sample's time point: technical triplicate 1. The source of the sample is a study of neurological immune-mediated disorders. The CDR3 covers 15 residues. Germline V gene lookup returns CDR1 SGHRS and CDR2 YFSETQ. The ends were cut back, 4 bases at V and 2 bases at J, with 15 bases in the middle. Findings and limits, study-wide: Across subjects, no CDR3 amino acid sequence appeared in expanded clones of more than one subject, a finding that suggested private repertoires in all groups.

Synthesis of cDNA was carried out by template-switch 5'RACE. The reaction used 10-nucleotide random UMIs. MiXCR, run by TCRdb on the 5' RACE reads, gives a single entry per CDR3 protein. The data hold about 38,000 distinct CDR3 sequences, with approximately 12% observed a single time. The receptor was isolated from a man in his sixties with HTLV-1-associated myelopathy (HAM/TSP). The chain links TRBV5-1 to TRBJ2-5, with D possibly being TRBD1 or TRBD2 (5 bases each). The specimen sequenced was PBMCs. CDR3 in amino acids: CASSEGTTAQETQYF. Here the CDR3 DNA reads TGCGCCAGCAGCGAAGGGACCACCGCTCAAGAGACCCAGTACTTC. Using reference TRBV5-1 and TRBJ2-5 for the parts outside the CDR3, the full variable domain is KAGVTQTPRYLIKTRGQQVTLSCSPISGHRSVSWYQQTPGQGLQFLFEYFSETQRNKGNFPGRFSGRQFSNSRSEMNVSTLELGDSALYLCASSEGTTAQETQYFGPGTRLLVL.